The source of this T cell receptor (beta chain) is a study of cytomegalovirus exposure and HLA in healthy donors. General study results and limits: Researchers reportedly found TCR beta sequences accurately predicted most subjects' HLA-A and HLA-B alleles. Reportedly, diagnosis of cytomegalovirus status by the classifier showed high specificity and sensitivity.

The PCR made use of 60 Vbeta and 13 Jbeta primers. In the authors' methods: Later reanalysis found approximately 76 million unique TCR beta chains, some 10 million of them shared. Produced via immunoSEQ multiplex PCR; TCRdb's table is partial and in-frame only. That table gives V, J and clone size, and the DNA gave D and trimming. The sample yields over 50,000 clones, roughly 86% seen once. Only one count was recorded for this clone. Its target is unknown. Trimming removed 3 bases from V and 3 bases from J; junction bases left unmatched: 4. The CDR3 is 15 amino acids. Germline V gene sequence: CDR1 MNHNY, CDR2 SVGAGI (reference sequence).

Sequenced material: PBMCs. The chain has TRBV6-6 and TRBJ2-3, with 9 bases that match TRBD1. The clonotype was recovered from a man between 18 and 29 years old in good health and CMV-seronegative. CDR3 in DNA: TGTGCCAGCAGTTATTCCGGGACAGGGACAGATACGCAGTATTTT. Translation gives CASSYSGTGTDTQYF.